One sample yielded the 29 T cell receptor beta chains listed below, sequenced in a study of T-cell memory formation after mild COVID-19. TCRdb ran MiXCR on the 5' RACE reads and lists one entry per CDR3 protein. In the table there are 350,000 to 400,000 distinct CDR3 sequences, around an eighth of which are singletons. The specimen sequenced was PBMCs or a T cell subset sorted from them (not recorded which). The receptors stem from a man aged 18 to 35 who had mild COVID-19 (a few samples of this study predate the infection). Cell type and time point are not known.

This clonotype occurred a few times. The CDR3 coding sequence is TGTGCCAGCAGCCAGGAGGGGGCAGAGTCCGATACGCAGTATTTT. Its protein product is CASSQEGAESDTQYF. V gene TRBV3-1 combines with J gene TRBJ2-3, with D possibly matching TRBD1 (7 bases). Trimming took off 3 bases at V and 6 bases at J, with 16 bases between the two ends. This CDR3 is built from 15 residues. Germline V gives CDR1 LGHDT, CDR2 YNNKEL (reference sequence).

The chain employs TRBV7-6 and TRBJ1-2; D perhaps matches TRBD1 (5 bases). This CDR3 contains 12 residues. CDR1 SGHVS and CDR2 FNYEAQ come from the germline V gene. V lost 4 bases, J lost 10 bases, and 13 bases lay in between. CDR3 region: CASSSKPGFYTF. DNA for the CDR3: TGTGCCAGCAGCTCGAAACCAGGGTTCTACACCTTC.

The V and J genes are TRBV5-1 and TRBJ2-5, with TRBD1 as a possible D gene (5 bases). V was cut by 1 base and J by 5 bases, with 12 bases left in between. This CDR3 comprises 14 residues. Per germline, CDR1 SGHRS and CDR2 YFSETQ. The CDR3 DNA reads TGCGCCAGCAGCTTGTTGGGTGGGGCGGAGACCCAGTACTTC. Protein product: CASSLLGGAETQYF.

The CDR3 DNA reads as TGTGCCAGCAGTGACTTAGGGACGACCTCCCAGTTCTTC. It translates to CASSDLGTTSQFF. The chain uses TRBV12-3 or TRBV12-4 and TRBJ2-1, with D perhaps being TRBD1 or TRBD2 (5 bases each). The CDR3 consists of 13 residues. V gave up 5 bases and J gave up 13 bases, with 18 bases separating them.

CDR3 in amino acids: CASSPNYRGSNQPQHF. As DNA, the CDR3 is TGTGCCAGCAGTCCTAATTACAGGGGAAGCAATCAGCCCCAGCATTTT. This chain links TRBV4-2 with TRBJ1-5; the match to TRBD1 covers 7 bases. CDR1 and CDR2 (germline): LGHNA, YNFKEQ. The V segment lost 6 bases and the J segment 1 base; nucleotides outside the gene matches: 9. This CDR3 is 16 amino acids long.

This clonotype appeared a few times. The CDR3 DNA follows: TGTGCCAGCAGCCCCGTCGGGGGCACAGATACGCAGTATTTT. Its protein product is CASSPVGGTDTQYF. V and J are TRBV6-5 and TRBJ2-3; D is perhaps TRBD2 (5 bases). This CDR3 has 14 residues. The V and J ends lost 6 bases and 1 base respectively, with 11 bases between them. Germline V gives CDR1 MNHEY, CDR2 SVGAGI.

This sequence joins TRBV20-1 and TRBJ1-5, with a weak D call TRBD1 (6 bases). CDR1 is DFQATT and CDR2 is SNEGSKA in the germline V gene (reference sequence). CDR3 length: 14 amino acids. V lost 6 bases and J lost 3, with 15 bases in between. The CDR3 loop is CSARPPGVNQPQHF. DNA of the CDR3: TGCAGTGCCCGACCCCCAGGGGTCAATCAGCCCCAGCATTTT.

This clonotype has more than one count but fewer than ten. In DNA form, the CDR3 reads TGCGCCAGCAGCTTGTACGGGTCAACTAATGAAAAACTGTTTTTT. Encoded protein: CASSLYGSTNEKLFF. The chain recombines TRBV5-1 with TRBJ1-4; D gene unclear. The CDR3 is 15 amino acids. V shed 1 base and J shed 0 bases, with 7 bases lying between them. Germline V gene lookup returns CDR1 SGHRS and CDR2 YFSETQ.

This chain uses TRBV20-1 with TRBJ2-3; 8 nucleotides agree with TRBD2. The CDR3 is 15 amino acids. V gave up 3 bases and J gave up 3 bases; unmatched junction bases: 8. CDR1 and CDR2 (germline): DFQATT, SNEGSKA (reference sequence). The CDR3, as DNA: TGCAGTGCTAGTGGAGGAGAGCGGGGGACAGATACGCAGTATTTT. Translation: CSASGGERGTDTQYF.

This clonotype was counted many times. The chain combines TRBV19 with TRBJ1-5; D is unresolved. Trimming took off 8 bases at V and 0 bases at J, with 14 bases between the two ends. Germline assignment: CDR1 LNHDA and CDR2 SQIVND (reference sequence). CDR3 length equals 15 residues. CDR3 amino acids: CASGPTVYSNQPQHF. DNA for the CDR3: TGTGCCAGTGGCCCGACCGTCTATAGCAATCAGCCCCAGCATTTT.

This clonotype has more than one count but fewer than ten. CDR3 DNA: TGCGCCAGCAGCCATCCTCCCAAAGGCAGGGACAATCAGCCCCAGCATTTT. Protein sequence: CASSHPPKGRDNQPQHF. The chain recombines TRBV4-1 with TRBJ1-5, with a possible D match to TRBD1 (5 bases). CDR1 and CDR2 from the germline V gene are MGHRA and YSYEKL. V lost 3 bases to trimming and J lost 3 bases, with 18 bases between them. The CDR3 extends over 17 amino acids.

The CDR3 DNA sequence: TGTGCCAGCAGTGGGGATTTAGGCTGGAGGGACAATGAGCAGTTCTTC. Its translation: CASSGDLGWRDNEQFF. V usage is TRBV25-1 and J usage is TRBJ2-1; D may be TRBD2 (6 bases). The CDR3 is 16 residues long. The germline V gene has CDR1 MGHDK and CDR2 SYGVNS. V was cut by 4 bases and J by 5 bases, with 18 bases left in between. Drawing the rest from reference TRBV25-1 and TRBJ2-1, the complete variable domain is EADIYQTPRYLVIGTGKKITLECSQTMGHDKMYWYQQDPGMELHLIHYSYGVNSTEKGDLSSESTVSRIRTEHFPLTLESARPSHTSQYLCASSGDLGWRDNEQFFGPGTRLTVL.

This chain links TRBV7-2 with TRBJ1-3; D not certain. The ends were cut back, 2 bases at V and 0 bases at J, with 8 bases in the middle. Germline-derived CDR1 and CDR2 are SGHTA and FQGNSA. This CDR3 is built from 15 residues. CDR3 coding DNA: TGTGCCAGCAGCTTATCCCGCGACTCTGGAAACACCATATATTTT. This translates into CASSLSRDSGNTIYF. The full variable domain, in which reference TRBV7-2 and TRBJ1-3 provide the parts outside the CDR3, is GAGVSQSPSNKVTEKGKDVELRCDPISGHTALYWYRQSLGQGLEFLIYFQGNSAPDKSGLPSDRFSAERTGGSVSTLTIQRTQQEDSAVYLCASSLSRDSGNTIYFGEGSWLTVV.

This clonotype showed up many times. J is TRBJ2-2 and V is TRBV6-5; D might be TRBD2 (7 bases). From germline, CDR1 is MNHEY and CDR2 SVGAGI. V lost 2 bases and J lost 3, with 13 bases in between. The CDR3 totals 16 residues. The CDR3 is CASSYEGGADTGELFF. The CDR3, as DNA: TGTGCCAGCAGTTACGAGGGGGGGGCCGACACCGGGGAGCTGTTTTTT.

V is TRBV29-1 and J is TRBJ2-1; D gene unclear. The germline V and J ends were trimmed by 3 bases and 9 bases, with 6 bases remaining between them. The germline V gene encodes CDR1 SQVTM and CDR2 ANQGSEA. The CDR3 is made up of 10 amino acids. CDR3 bases: TGCAGCGTTGAGGTCATTGAGCAGTTCTTC. Its translation: CSVEVIEQFF.

This clonotype was found a few times. The chain recombines TRBV7-8 with TRBJ2-5, with a tentative D call TRBD1 (5 bases). This CDR3 has 16 amino acids. Germline V gives CDR1 SGHVS, CDR2 FQNEAQ. Trimming stripped 2 bases from V and 0 bases from J, with 13 bases between. CDR3 coding DNA: TGTGCCAGCAGCTTAAGGGGTCAGACCTACCAAGAGACCCAGTACTTC. It specifies CASSLRGQTYQETQYF.

This clonotype has just a few counts. This chain joins TRBV3-1 and TRBJ2-3, with D unresolved. CDR1 and CDR2 (germline): LGHDT, YNNKEL (reference sequence). Trimming removed 1 base from V and 4 bases from J, with 6 bases in between. The CDR3 consists of 13 residues. The CDR3 DNA reads as TGTGCCAGCAGCCAAGCCCCCCCAGATACGCAGTATTTT. Translation: CASSQAPPDTQYF.

The chain employs TRBV29-1 and TRBJ2-5, with D possibly matching TRBD2 (6 bases). The germline CDR1 and CDR2 sequences are SQVTM and ANQGSEA. V gave up 1 base and J gave up 5 bases, with 20 bases separating them. This CDR3 spans 16 amino acids. CDR3 protein: CSVEVQGLFVLETQYF. In nucleotides, the CDR3 is TGCAGCGTTGAAGTCCAGGGACTGTTCGTGTTGGAGACCCAGTACTTC.

This clonotype has ten or more counts. J is TRBJ1-1 and V is TRBV5-1; D gene uncertain. The germline V and J ends were trimmed by 0 bases and 1 base, with 7 bases remaining between them. The length of the CDR3 is 14 residues. Germline V gene data show CDR1 as SGHRS and CDR2 as YFSETQ. CDR3 loop: CASSLGSGNTEAFF. CDR3 nucleotide sequence: TGCGCCAGCAGCTTGGGGTCAGGGAACACTGAAGCTTTCTTT.

This clonotype has a handful of counts. The V call is TRBV6-5, the J call TRBJ2-7; D unclear. The germline V and J ends were trimmed by 6 bases and 2 bases, with 11 bases remaining between them. Germline lookup yields CDR1 MNHEY and CDR2 SVGAGI. The CDR3 spans 13 residues. The CDR3 sequence is CASSRRWAYEQYF. The CDR3 DNA sequence: TGTGCCAGCAGCCGCCGCTGGGCCTACGAGCAGTACTTC.

This clonotype was counted ten times or more. This chain uses TRBV5-1 with TRBJ2-1, with a tentative D call TRBD2 (6 bases). Germline V gene data show CDR1 as SGHRS and CDR2 as YFSETQ. The CDR3 consists of 14 residues. The germline V and J ends were trimmed by 2 bases and 1 base, with 7 bases remaining between them. CDR3 protein: CASSFSGSYNEQFF. CDR3 coding DNA: TGCGCCAGCAGCTTTAGCGGATCCTACAATGAGCAGTTCTTC.

The chain combines TRBV18 with TRBJ1-2; TRBD1 matches 7 bases. CDR1 KGHSH and CDR2 LQKENI come from the germline V gene. J was trimmed by 3 bases and V by 3 bases; bases with no gene match: 4. The CDR3 sequence is 14 residues long. The CDR3, as DNA: TGTGCCAGCTCACCGACAGGGCAGGACTATGGCTACACCTTC. Amino acid sequence: CASSPTGQDYGYTF.

The chain links TRBV7-2 to TRBJ2-3; either TRBD1 or TRBD2 may supply D (5 bases each). CDR1 and CDR2 from the germline V gene are SGHTA and FQGNSA. The CDR3 consists of 16 residues. Trimming removed 3 bases at V and 1 base at J, with 14 bases between. The CDR3 bases are TGTGCCAGCAGCTTGCAGCACGGGGCCGGCACAGATACGCAGTATTTT. This sequence encodes CASSLQHGAGTDTQYF.

This clonotype was seen a handful of times. For the CDR3, the DNA is TGCAGTGCCCTGGGTGGGGGCATTCAGTACTTC. Amino acid sequence: CSALGGGIQYF. The chain uses TRBV20-1 and TRBJ2-4; the D call may be TRBD1 or TRBD2 (5 bases each). The CDR3 contains 11 residues. In germline, CDR1 is DFQATT, CDR2 SNEGSKA (reference sequence). V shed 6 bases and J shed 9 bases, with 12 bases lying between them.

This clonotype was found a few times. V gene TRBV3-1 combines with J gene TRBJ1-1; 9 bases agree with TRBD1. The CDR3 loop spans 18 amino acids. V shed 1 base, J shed 3 bases, and the junction held 12 bases outside the gene matches. CDR1 is LGHDT, CDR2 YNNKEL, per germline (reference sequence). In DNA, the CDR3 is TGTGCCAGCAGCCAAGGAAGGGGATGGACAGGGGTCGACACTGAAGCTTTCTTT. This translates into CASSQGRGWTGVDTEAFF. The whole variable domain, remainder taken from reference TRBV3-1 and TRBJ1-1, is DTAVSQTPKYLVTQMGNDKSIKCEQNLGHDTMYWYKQDSKKFLKIMFSYNNKELIINETVPNRFSPKSPDKAHLNLHINSLELGDSAVYFCASSQGRGWTGVDTEAFFGQGTRLTVV.

This clonotype was seen ten or more times. This chain uses TRBV6-6 with TRBJ1-2; 10 bases match TRBD1. CDR1 is MNHNY and CDR2 is SVGAGI in the germline V gene (reference sequence). CDR3 size: 16 residues. The V gene end was trimmed by 2 bases and the J gene end by 4 bases; junction bases not matched to a gene: 7. In DNA, the CDR3 is TGTGCCAGCAGTTACCCGACAGGGGGCGAGGGCTATGGCTACACCTTC. It translates to CASSYPTGGEGYGYTF.

V and J are TRBV5-1 and TRBJ1-2, with 9 bases lining up with TRBD1. Per the germline V gene, CDR1 is SGHRS and CDR2 is YFSETQ. The CDR3 is 15 amino acids. V gave up 1 base and J gave up 5 bases; unmatched junction bases: 6. The CDR3 here is CASSLRGTGRYGYTF. In DNA, the CDR3 is TGCGCCAGCAGCTTGCGCGGGACAGGGAGATATGGCTACACCTTC.

The V gene is TRBV6-5, the J gene TRBJ1-2; D is undetermined. V lost 0 bases to trimming and J lost 3 bases, with 11 bases between them. In germline, CDR1 is MNHEY, CDR2 SVGAGI. The CDR3 has 15 residues. The CDR3 spells CASSYSWNGDYGYTF. The CDR3 bases are TGTGCCAGCAGTTACTCCTGGAACGGAGACTATGGCTACACCTTC.

The V call is TRBV5-1, the J call TRBJ2-5; TRBD1 or TRBD2 may be the D gene (6 bases each). Trimming stripped 6 bases from V and 5 bases from J, with 17 bases between. The germline gives CDR1 SGHRS, CDR2 YFSETQ. There are 14 residues in the CDR3. The CDR3 here is CASTLGGRGETQYF. The CDR3 bases are TGCGCCAGCACTCTTGGGGGGCGAGGGGAGACCCAGTACTTC.